The rows below give T cell receptor beta chains drawn from one sample of a study of a mutant IDH1 vaccine in newly diagnosed glioma. Generated by immunoSEQ multiplex PCR, the TCRdb table keeps only in-frame clones and is missing some. The table lists around 45,000 clones, 88% of them singletons. Their antigens remain unidentified. Source: PBMCs, taken from a glioma patient whose treatment included an IDH1 peptide vaccine. These receptors came from a woman between 40 and 55 years old with glioma. Each CDR3 is given with its conserved first and last residue. A D gene is named only where the DNA matches it firmly. Size is omitted from some rows. Given values are once, few, many or a class for expanded clones.

abundance	v_gene	j_gene	d_gene	CDR3nt	CDR3aa
.	TRBV12-1	TRBJ1-1	.	TGTGCCAGCAGCTTCCAGGGGAAAAAGAACACTGAAGCTTTCTTT	CASSFQGKKNTEAFF
once	TRBV5-1	TRBJ2-7	.	TGCGCCAGCAGCGGGGACTGGGGGAAGGAGCAGTACTTC	CASSGDWGKEQYF
.	TRBV4-1	TRBJ1-2	TRBD1	TGCGCCAGCAGCCAAGATCAGGACAGGGGTAATTCGTATGGCTACACCTTC	CASSQDQDRGNSYGYTF
.	TRBV29-1	TRBJ2-5	.	TGCAGCGTTGACGGGACCGCCCAAAGGGAGACCCAGTACTTC	CSVDGTAQRETQYF
.	TRBV2	TRBJ2-3	TRBD1	TGTGCCAGCCGTCGGGGAAGGACAGGGCACACAGATACGCAGTATTTT	CASRRGRTGHTDTQYF
once	TRBV6-1	TRBJ1-5	.	TGTGCCACCTCGGGACAAATCAATCAGCCCCAGCATTTT	CATSGQINQPQHF
.	TRBV10-3	TRBJ1-6	TRBD1	TGTGCCATCGGAGAAGGGACAGAAAATTCACCCCTCCACTTT	CAIGEGTENSPLHF
.	TRBV5-1	TRBJ2-1	TRBD2	TGCGCCAGCAGCCCGGTGGGTAGCGGGAGCGATGAGCAGTTCTTC	CASSPVGSGSDEQFF
.	TRBV5-5	TRBJ2-3	.	TGTGCCAGCAGCCCGACGGGGAGCACAGATACGCAGTATTTT	CASSPTGSTDTQYF
once	TRBV11-3	TRBJ2-7	.	TGTGCCAGCAGCTTAGCGGGAGACTACGAGCAGTACTTC	CASSLAGDYEQYF
.	TRBV5-1	TRBJ2-2	TRBD2	TGCGCCAGCAGCTTGGCCGATAGGACCTCGGGACTATATCCCCGGGAGCTGTTTTTT	CASSLADRTSGLYPRELFF
.	TRBV5-1	TRBJ2-7	.	TGCGCCAGCAGCTTGGTATCGGGGTACGAGCAGTACTTC	CASSLVSGYEQYF
.	TRBV4-3	TRBJ2-2	TRBD2	TGCGCCAGCTCCGTTCTAGCGGGGAGTGGTGCCGGGGAGCTGTTTTTT	CASSVLAGSGAGELFF
.	TRBV6-5	TRBJ1-1	.	TGTGCCAGCAGCTCCGAGGGGTACACTGAAGCTTTCTTT	CASSSEGYTEAFF
.	TRBV7-8	TRBJ1-4	TRBD1	TGTGCCAGCAGCCCCTGGGACAGGGGTGTTGAAAAACTGTTTTTT	CASSPWDRGVEKLFF
.	TRBV6-5	TRBJ2-4	.	TGTGCCAGCAGCCTCGGGATCCGAAACATTCAGTACTTC	CASSLGIRNIQYF
.	TRBV2	TRBJ1-2	TRBD1	TGTGCCAGCAAACGGGACAGTCCCAATTGGTATGGCTACACCTTC	CASKRDSPNWYGYTF
.	TRBV5-1	TRBJ1-5	TRBD1	TGCGCCAGCAGCTGGGGACAGGGAAGCAATCAGCCCCAGCATTTT	CASSWGQGSNQPQHF
.	TRBV5-1	TRBJ2-3	.	TGCGCCAGCAGGACCACAGATACGCAGTATTTT	CASRTTDTQYF